The 7 T cell receptor beta chains below come from one sample, sequenced in a study of human T cells and chemical hapten exposure (dated by TCRdb to the early 2020s). The method behind the library was RACE. Sequencing was performed on a NextSeq 500. TCRdb reprocessing: public reads trimmed at Q25 with fastp, clones called with MiXCR, in-frame beta chains kept. Records with the same CDR3 protein are collapsed into one entry carrying the most frequent genes and DNA. Here the sample has about 54,000 distinct CDR3 sequences; 9.5% to 10% occur a single time. Around 1.6% of the sample lies in the top ten. Interpreted using the paper, the time point label stands for: patch test 2, 6 weeks after DPC sensitization. In the paper's terms, the treatment or condition label means: therapeutic diphenylcyclopropenone sensitization with weekly scalp DPC. Source: whole blood, taken in connection with sensitization to the hapten diphenylcyclopropenone (DPC). The receptors come from a woman in her forties or fifties with alopecia areata. Some clones in this sample may be carry-over from other donors' samples.

There are many counts of this clonotype. The genes are TRBV18 and TRBJ1-5; D is undetermined. Trimming stripped 0 bases from V and 4 bases from J, with 10 bases between. The CDR3 covers 15 residues. The germline gives CDR1 KGHSH, CDR2 LQKENI. CDR3 DNA sequence: TGTGCCAGCTCACCACCCGGACGTAAGAATCAGCCCCAGCATTTT. It encodes CASSPPGRKNQPQHF.

This clonotype was counted between two and nine times. This chain uses TRBV29-1 with TRBJ1-2; 7 nucleotides match TRBD1. Trimming at V came to 7 bases and at J to 6 bases, leaving 8 bases not matched to a gene. Germline V gene sequence: CDR1 SQVTM, CDR2 ANQGSEA. The CDR3 contains 12 residues. DNA of the CDR3: TGCAGCGCCACAGGGGATTCGGATGGCTACACCTTC. This encodes CSATGDSDGYTF.

DNA for the CDR3: TGTGCCAGCAGCTACCTCCCCGGACAGCATGGCAATCAGCCCCAGCATTTT. This encodes CASSYLPGQHGNQPQHF. The genes are TRBV6-2 or TRBV6-3 and TRBJ1-5; TRBD1 is a possible D gene (6 bases). Germline assignment: CDR1 MNHEY and CDR2 SVGEGT. The CDR3 is 17 amino acids. V was shortened by 6 bases and J by 2 bases, with 20 bases between the two germline ends.

The table lists this clonotype with a few counts. The chain uses TRBV28 and TRBJ2-2, with 7 bases aligning to TRBD1. This CDR3 contains 14 residues. CDR1 and CDR2 (germline): MDHEN, SYDVKM. With V trimmed by 5 bases and J by 3 bases, 3 bases remained unmatched. The CDR3 loop is CASSGQAYTGELFF. The CDR3 DNA sequence: TGTGCCAGCAGTGGACAGGCCTACACCGGGGAGCTGTTTTTT.

This clonotype has more than one count but fewer than ten. The rearrangement uses TRBV29-1 and TRBJ2-5; 7 bases fit TRBD1. Germline CDR1 SQVTM, CDR2 ANQGSEA. The CDR3 is 13 residues long. J gave up 5 bases and V 8 bases, and 11 bases lay outside the gene matches. As DNA, the CDR3 is TGCAGCTCTCAAGGACAGGATTGGGAGACCCAGTACTTC. It specifies CSSQGQDWETQYF.

On this clonotype: One end of the junction is discordant with germline, which a read error may explain. J is TRBJ2-7 and V is TRBV28; D might be TRBD1 or TRBD2, each matching 5 bases. The V gene's germline CDR1 is MDHEN and CDR2 SYDVKM. The CDR3 length is 16 residues. The CDR3 is CTSSLAGTARAYEQYF. The CDR3 DNA reads as TGTACCAGCAGTTTGGCCGGGACCGCTCGGGCCTACGAGCAGTACTTC.

This clonotype was observed many times. The CDR3 protein is CASKLISSEAFF. The DNA of the CDR3 is TGTGCCAGCAAACTGATCTCTTCTGAAGCTTTCTTT. The chain is built from TRBV28 and TRBJ1-1, with unresolved D. The CDR3 loop spans 12 amino acids. Trimming took off 7 bases at V and 6 bases at J, with 12 bases between the two ends. CDR1 is MDHEN and CDR2 is SYDVKM in the germline V gene.